Included here is one T cell receptor (beta chain) sequence, with context. This record belongs to a study of blood T cell repertoires in COVID-19. Assay: immunoSEQ multiplex PCR; the TCRdb copy retains only in-frame clones and omits some. The profile shows roughly 48,000 clones, more than 70% of them singletons. The CDR3 is 16 amino acids. Germline CDR1 is LNHDA and CDR2 is SQIVND (reference sequence). J was trimmed by 4 bases and V by 4 bases; bases with no gene match: 5. This receptor was taken from an elderly woman with acute or convalescent COVID-19. The material sequenced was peripheral blood. The gene calls are TRBV19 and TRBJ2-6; 9 bases fit TRBD1. The CDR3 here is CASSRRDRAGANVLTF. The DNA of the CDR3 is TGTGCCAGTAGTAGGCGGGACAGGGCAGGGGCCAACGTCCTGACTTTC.